The next 30 T cell receptor beta chains were all read from a single sample in a study of T cell changes during pregnancy in multiple sclerosis. Generated by immunoSEQ multiplex PCR, the TCRdb table keeps only in-frame clones and is missing some. The sample includes around 63,000 clones, roughly 89% of them seen just once. The specimen comprised peripheral blood, sampled after pregnancy. The source is a female donor in good health, enrolled as a control in a pregnancy study.

The CDR3 DNA follows: TGCGCCAGCAGCTTGGAAGGGACTCCCCAAGAGACCCAGTACTTC. It translates to CASSLEGTPQETQYF. The gene calls are TRBV5-1 and TRBJ2-5; tentative D call: TRBD2 (6 bases). Germline CDR1 SGHRS, CDR2 YFSETQ. The CDR3 is 15 residues long. Trimming shortened V by 0 bases and J by 1 base, and 10 bases separated the two germline ends.

The chain combines TRBV30 with TRBJ1-5; D remains unclear. Germline assignment: CDR1 GTSNPN and CDR2 SVGIG (reference sequence). The CDR3 runs to 14 residues. Trimming shortened V by 1 base and J by 2 bases, and 9 bases separated the two germline ends. This CDR3 reads CAWSEVGGNQPQHF. The DNA for the CDR3 is TGTGCCTGGAGTGAGGTAGGAGGCAATCAGCCCCAGCATTTT.

The chain recombines TRBV4-1 with TRBJ1-1; D is ambiguous. CDR1 MGHRA and CDR2 YSYEKL come from the germline V gene. The V end was cut by 2 bases, the J end by 11 bases, with 15 bases between. There are 13 residues in the CDR3. The CDR3, as DNA: TGCGCCAGCAGCCAAAGTATTGCCCTAGCGGCTTTCTTT. As protein: CASSQSIALAAFF.

This chain joins TRBV14 and TRBJ1-6; D is uncertain. This CDR3 has 17 residues. From germline, CDR1 is SGHDN and CDR2 FVKESK. V lost 0 bases and J 6 bases, leaving 15 bases between the germline ends. CDR3: CASSQDPTRRFNSPLHF. Written as DNA, the CDR3 is TGTGCCAGCAGCCAAGACCCCACACGGAGGTTTAATTCACCCCTCCACTTT.

The chain combines TRBV2 with TRBJ2-7, with D possibly TRBD2 on 6 matching bases. Trimming shortened V by 7 bases and J by 7 bases, and 29 bases separated the two germline ends. The CDR3 spans 17 residues. Germline assignment: CDR1 SNHLY and CDR2 FYNNEI. CDR3 residues: CASTRGIRDAGAGEQYF. CDR3 coding DNA: TGTGCCAGCACCCGGGGAATCCGGGACGCAGGCGCGGGGGAGCAGTACTTC.

The V and J genes are TRBV4-3 and TRBJ2-7; TRBD2 agrees at 11 bases. The CDR3 length is 14 residues. Germline-derived CDR1 and CDR2 are LGHNA and YSLEER. J was trimmed by 10 bases and V by 0 bases; bases with no gene match: 5. In nucleotides, the CDR3 is TGCGCCAGCAGCCAAGATCAAACTAGCGGGGGACAGTACTTC. Its translation is CASSQDQTSGGQYF.

V gene TRBV30 combines with J gene TRBJ1-2, with 12 nucleotides matching TRBD1. V trimming: 1 base; J trimming: 0 bases; junction bases outside the gene matches: 9. The CDR3 consists of 18 residues. From germline, CDR1 is GTSNPN and CDR2 SVGIG (reference sequence). The CDR3 region is CAWSAVTGQGAANYGYTF. The CDR3 DNA reads as TGTGCCTGGAGTGCCGTAACGGGACAGGGGGCCGCTAACTATGGCTACACCTTC.

The chain recombines TRBV4-3 with TRBJ2-6, with a possible D match to TRBD1 (6 bases). CDR1 and CDR2 from the germline V gene are LGHNA and YSLEER. CDR3 length: 17 amino acids. Trimming took 1 base from V and 0 from J, leaving 10 bases between them. For the CDR3, the DNA is TGCGCCAGCAGCCAAGCGGGGACAAACTCTGGGGCCAACGTCCTGACTTTC. Its protein is CASSQAGTNSGANVLTF.

The chain links TRBV6-4 to TRBJ2-3; 10 bases line up with TRBD2. Looked up from germline, CDR1 is MRHNA and CDR2 is SNTAGT. With 2 bases clipped from V and 2 bases from J, the junction kept 1 base outside the gene matches. The CDR3 extends over 15 amino acids. The CDR3 loop reads CASSDSGGATDTQYF. The DNA for the CDR3 is TGTGCCAGCAGTGACAGCGGGGGGGCCACAGATACGCAGTATTTT.

The chain links TRBV4-3 to TRBJ2-7, with 9 bases that match TRBD2. CDR1 LGHNA and CDR2 YSLEER come from the germline V gene. V shed 8 bases and J 6 bases; nucleotides not matched to a gene: 11. The CDR3 extends over 14 amino acids. The CDR3 DNA follows: TGCGCCAGCGCCGGGGGGGGACTAGCAGGCGAGCAGTACTTC. Residues: CASAGGGLAGEQYF.

The chain recombines TRBV18 with TRBJ1-1, with D perhaps TRBD1 (5 bases). CDR1 KGHSH and CDR2 LQKENI come from the germline V gene. There are 13 residues in the CDR3. Trimming took 5 bases from V and 0 from J, leaving 7 bases between them. CDR3 sequence reads: CASSLTVNTEAFF. CDR3 nucleotide sequence: TGTGCCAGCTCATTGACAGTGAACACTGAAGCTTTCTTT.

This clone was detected only once. The chain employs TRBV13 and TRBJ1-1, with D possibly being TRBD1 (5 bases). Germline CDR1 reads PRHDT; CDR2 reads FYEKMQ (reference sequence). The CDR3 consists of 13 residues. Trimming cost V 3 bases and J 4 bases, with 9 bases left between them. CDR3 DNA sequence: TGTGCCAGCAGCTTTCAGGGCCGCACTGAAGCTTTCTTT. Translated, it gives CASSFQGRTEAFF.

The chain's CDR3 is CASSLVGSGGYEQYF. CDR3 in DNA: TGTGCCAGCAGCTTAGTGGGTAGCGGGGGGTACGAGCAGTACTTC. This chain joins TRBV7-2 and TRBJ2-7; 10 nucleotides line up with TRBD2. The CDR3 length is 15 residues. Germline V gene lookup returns CDR1 SGHTA and CDR2 FQGNSA. V dropped 1 base and J dropped 4; count of bases not matched to a gene: 4.

This rearrangement joins TRBV2 to TRBJ1-2; the match to TRBD1 covers 7 bases. Germline V lookup: CDR1 SNHLY, CDR2 FYNNEI. Trimming cost V 6 bases and J 8 bases; bases outside gene matches: 15. The CDR3 is 15 amino acids. The CDR3 reads CASSAKTGVVEGYTF. The CDR3 DNA follows: TGTGCCAGCAGCGCAAAAACAGGGGTGGTGGAGGGCTACACCTTC.

The chain couples TRBV7-2 to TRBJ2-7, with 7 bases matching TRBD1. The CDR3 has 13 residues. V shed 1 base, J shed 3 bases, and the junction held 0 bases outside the gene matches. Germline V gives CDR1 SGHTA, CDR2 FQGNSA. For the CDR3, the DNA is TGTGCCAGCAGCTTAGGGACAGGCTACGAGCAGTACTTC. This encodes CASSLGTGYEQYF.

The genes are TRBV11-3 and TRBJ2-5; D is undetermined. The ends were cut back, 1 base at V and 5 bases at J, with 14 bases in the middle. Germline values: CDR1 SGHNT, CDR2 YENEEA. CDR3 length: 15 residues. CDR3 loop: CASSLGGSHDETQYF. CDR3 DNA sequence: TGTGCCAGCAGCTTAGGAGGCAGTCATGACGAGACCCAGTACTTC.

This chain connects TRBV7-2 to TRBJ1-2, with 7 bases that match TRBD1. There are 13 residues in the CDR3. After removal of 5 bases from V and 4 bases from J, the junction contained 4 bases not matched to a gene. CDR1 and CDR2 (germline): SGHTA, FQGNSA. CDR3 DNA sequence: TGTGCCAGCAGCCCAGGGACAGCCTATGGCTACACCTTC. Amino acid sequence: CASSPGTAYGYTF.

V and J are TRBV7-3 and TRBJ2-7, with no clear D. The CDR3 is 11 residues long. Germline V gene sequence: CDR1 SGHTA, CDR2 FQGTGA. Between the trimmed V and J ends, which lost 6 bases and 6 bases, there was a span of 9 bases. The CDR3 bases are TGTGCCAGCAGTAATGGAGTCGAGCAGTACTTC. Its protein is CASSNGVEQYF.

This chain uses TRBV7-2 with TRBJ1-2, with D possibly matching TRBD1 (6 bases). Germline V CDR1 and CDR2: SGHTA, FQGNSA. The CDR3 has 13 amino acids. Trimming shortened V by 3 bases and J by 7 bases, and 12 bases separated the two germline ends. The CDR3 protein is CASSLGGAVGYTF. Written as DNA, the CDR3 is TGTGCCAGCAGCTTGGGGGGGGCGGTTGGCTACACCTTC.

The rearrangement links TRBV2 to TRBJ2-7; D is undetermined. V shed 6 bases and J shed 2 bases, with 17 bases lying between them. This CDR3 has 15 amino acids. Germline V gene lookup returns CDR1 SNHLY and CDR2 FYNNEI. The CDR3 DNA reads TGTGCCAGCAGAACGCTATCTCGGGTTGCCTACGAGCAGTACTTC. This sequence encodes CASRTLSRVAYEQYF.

The CDR3 here is CASRRAGNTEAFF. CDR3 nucleotides: TGTGCCAGCAGGAGGGCCGGGAACACTGAAGCTTTCTTT. The chain has TRBV7-9 and TRBJ1-1; D gene uncertain. The V end lost 6 bases, the J end lost 1 base, and 9 bases lay between the germline ends. The germline gives CDR1 SEHNR, CDR2 FQNEAQ (reference sequence). The CDR3 sequence is 13 residues long.

The J gene is TRBJ2-3, the V gene TRBV7-3; 14 bases map to TRBD2. Losses at the gene ends were 4 bases for V and 3 bases for J; bases not matched to a gene: 3. Germline CDR1 and CDR2: SGHTA and FQGTGA. This CDR3 has 16 residues. CDR3 nucleotides: TGTGCCAGCAGCTACGGGACTAGCGGGGGAACAGATACGCAGTATTTT. Protein sequence: CASSYGTSGGTDTQYF.

The rearrangement joins TRBV7-9 to TRBJ2-2; 11 bases agree with TRBD1. Germline V CDR1 and CDR2: SEHNR, FQNEAQ (reference sequence). The CDR3 spans 16 residues. V lost 6 bases, J lost 4 bases, and 7 bases stayed unmatched. CDR3 sequence (DNA): TGTGCCAGCAGGAAGACCGGGACAGGGGGCACCGGGGAGCTGTTTTTT. It translates to CASRKTGTGGTGELFF.

The genes are TRBV19 and TRBJ1-6, with D perhaps TRBD1 (6 bases). Germline V lookup: CDR1 LNHDA, CDR2 SQIVND (reference sequence). CDR3 size: 15 residues. The V end lost 1 base, the J end lost 11 bases, and 15 bases lay between the germline ends. CDR3 loop: CASSIAARGRPPLHF. The DNA of the CDR3 is TGTGCCAGTAGTATAGCCGCCAGGGGAAGGCCACCCCTCCACTTT. Together with reference TRBV19 and TRBJ1-6, the CDR3 gives the full variable domain: DGGITQSPKYLFRKEGQNVTLSCEQNLNHDAMYWYRQDPGQGLRLIYYSQIVNDFQKGDIAEGYSVSREKKESFPLTVTSAQKNPTAFYLCASSIAARGRPPLHFGNGTRLTVT.

The chain recombines TRBV4-1 with TRBJ1-4, with D hard to call. V was shortened by 0 bases and J by 7 bases, with 12 bases between the two germline ends. There are 15 residues in the CDR3. Germline V gene lookup returns CDR1 MGHRA and CDR2 YSYEKL. The CDR3 bases are TGCGCCAGCAGCCAAGAAGGAGGGCTGCCTGAAAAACTGTTTTTT. As protein: CASSQEGGLPEKLFF.

The J gene is TRBJ2-7, the V gene TRBV7-2, with TRBD1 as a possible D gene (5 bases). This CDR3 contains 14 residues. V lost 3 bases and J 0 bases, leaving 9 bases between the germline ends. The germline gives CDR1 SGHTA, CDR2 FQGNSA. The CDR3 here is CASSFSRDSYEQYF. The CDR3 nucleotides are TGTGCCAGCAGCTTCTCCAGGGACTCCTACGAGCAGTACTTC.

The chain uses TRBV7-9 and TRBJ2-5; 7 positions match TRBD1. The CDR3 consists of 13 residues. V was clipped by 1 base and J by 5 bases; unmatched bases: 1. In germline, CDR1 is SEHNR, CDR2 FQNEAQ (reference sequence). CDR3 amino acids: CASSLVGGETQYF. The CDR3 nucleotides are TGTGCCAGCAGCTTAGTAGGGGGCGAGACCCAGTACTTC.

The V gene is TRBV7-9, the J gene TRBJ1-2; D unclear. V was shortened by 1 base and J by 8 bases, with 14 bases between the two germline ends. From germline, CDR1 is SEHNR and CDR2 FQNEAQ (reference sequence). The CDR3 loop spans 14 amino acids. CDR3 amino acids: CASSLVSGEEGYTF. The CDR3 DNA reads as TGTGCCAGCAGCTTAGTTAGCGGGGAGGAAGGCTACACCTTC.

The gene calls are TRBV7-2 and TRBJ1-6, with TRBD1 matching 7 bases. The V gene end was trimmed by 1 base and the J gene end by 4 bases; junction bases not matched to a gene: 4. Per germline, CDR1 SGHTA and CDR2 FQGNSA. CDR3 length: 16 residues. In DNA, the CDR3 is TGTGCCAGCAGCTTAGGAGGGGGCGGTTATAATTCACCCCTCCACTTT. Its translation is CASSLGGGGYNSPLHF. Full variable domain (rest looked up from reference TRBV7-2 and TRBJ1-6): GAGVSQSPSNKVTEKGKDVELRCDPISGHTALYWYRQSLGQGLEFLIYFQGNSAPDKSGLPSDRFSAERTGGSVSTLTIQRTQQEDSAVYLCASSLGGGGYNSPLHFGNGTRLTVT.

V and J are TRBV2 and TRBJ2-3; 8 positions agree with TRBD2. The V and J ends lost 4 bases and 1 base, in that order; junction bases with no gene match: 1. The germline V gene encodes CDR1 SNHLY and CDR2 FYNNEI. The CDR3 is 14 amino acids. The CDR3 region is CASSGRGGTDTQYF. DNA for the CDR3: TGTGCCAGCAGTGGGCGGGGGGGCACAGATACGCAGTATTTT.